The 20 T cell receptor beta chains below were found in one sample sequenced in a study of T-cell memory formation after mild COVID-19 (dated by TCRdb to the early 2020s). Library creation used 5' RACE. The sequencing machine was an Illumina NovaSeq 6000. TCRdb's own reprocessing of the public reads used fastp at Q25 and MiXCR and kept productive beta chains. Merged by CDR3 protein, the rows form single entries marked with the most common genes and DNA. For this sample there are fewer than 700,000 distinct CDR3 sequences; roughly a fifth appear just once. The ten largest clones add up to around 7.7% of the sample. Sequenced: PBMCs or a T cell subset sorted from them (not recorded which). These receptors all come from an adult woman who had mild COVID-19 (a few samples of this study predate the infection). The sample titles of this study are shuffled in the database, so cell type and time point are left out; the donor was told from shared clones.

A few counts support this clonotype. The V and J genes are TRBV5-1 and TRBJ1-5; D gene uncertain. Germline V lookup: CDR1 SGHRS, CDR2 YFSETQ. The V end lost 1 base, the J end lost 4 bases, and 12 bases lay between the germline ends. This CDR3 is 15 amino acids long. In DNA, the CDR3 is TGCGCCAGCAGCTTGAGCAGTCCTGCTAATCAGCCCCAGCATTTT. Amino acid sequence: CASSLSSPANQPQHF. Full variable domain (remainder filled in from reference TRBV5-1 and TRBJ1-5): KAGVTQTPRYLIKTRGQQVTLSCSPISGHRSVSWYQQTPGQGLQFLFEYFSETQRNKGNFPGRFSGRQFSNSRSEMNVSTLELGDSALYLCASSLSSPANQPQHFGDGTRLSIL.

The rearrangement joins TRBV6-1 to TRBJ2-5; TRBD1 matches 8 bases. Germline V gives CDR1 MNHNS, CDR2 SASEGT. The CDR3 spans 15 residues. The V segment lost 6 bases and the J segment 5 bases; nucleotides outside the gene matches: 11. CDR3 in DNA: TGTGCCAGCAGCGAGGGCCCGACAGGGGCCGAGACCCAGTACTTC. Translating it yields CASSEGPTGAETQYF.

This sequence joins TRBV7-2 and TRBJ2-1; tentatively, D is TRBD1 (6 bases). Deletions cut 5 bases from V and 10 bases from J, with 18 bases between. The length of the CDR3 is 14 residues. In germline, CDR1 is SGHTA, CDR2 FQGNSA. DNA for the CDR3: TGTGCCAGCAGCCAAATGACAGGCGCAGGAGAGCAGTTCTTC. Its protein product is CASSQMTGAGEQFF.

This clonotype was counted between two and nine times. The J gene is TRBJ2-1, the V gene TRBV10-3, with 9 bases identical to TRBD2. The CDR3 covers 15 residues. The V gene's germline CDR1 is ENHRY and CDR2 SYGVKD. The J segment lost 8 bases and the V segment lost 0 bases, leaving 5 bases of the junction unmatched. The CDR3 reads CAISESSGGPYEQFF. The CDR3 DNA reads TGTGCCATCAGTGAGTCGAGCGGGGGGCCCTATGAGCAGTTCTTC.

The V and J genes are TRBV4-3 and TRBJ2-5, with 11 nucleotides matching TRBD2. Trimming cost V 4 bases and J 0 bases; bases outside gene matches: 7. CDR1 and CDR2 from the germline V gene are LGHNA and YSLEER. The CDR3 is 17 residues long. For the CDR3, the DNA is TGCGCCAGCAGCCCGGGGACTAGCGGCTCTTACCAAGAGACCCAGTACTTC. The encoded protein is CASSPGTSGSYQETQYF.

This rearrangement joins TRBV28 to TRBJ2-7; 10 positions match TRBD1. The J segment lost 6 bases and the V segment lost 5 bases, leaving 7 bases of the junction unmatched. Germline lookup yields CDR1 MDHEN and CDR2 SYDVKM. The CDR3 is 14 residues long. CDR3 protein: CASSRGGTGVEQYF. For the CDR3, the DNA is TGTGCCAGCAGTCGTGGGGGGACAGGGGTCGAGCAGTACTTC.

The chain combines TRBV2 with TRBJ2-1; no clear D. Germline CDR1 SNHLY, CDR2 FYNNEI. V was pared by 3 bases and J by 12 bases, with 6 bases between. The CDR3 spans 10 residues. The CDR3 loop reads CASSDLGQFF. In DNA, the CDR3 is TGTGCCAGCAGTGATCTGGGGCAGTTCTTC.

The chain employs TRBV12-3 or TRBV12-4 and TRBJ1-1, with unresolved D. The length of the CDR3 is 13 residues. The germline V and J ends were trimmed by 3 bases and 10 bases, with 15 bases remaining between them. The CDR3 protein is CASSFEGIPRAFF. For the CDR3, the DNA is TGTGCCAGCAGTTTCGAAGGTATCCCTCGAGCTTTCTTT.

This clonotype was picked up many times. The chain is built from TRBV20-1 and TRBJ1-2, with 9 bases lining up with TRBD1. The CDR3 has 14 amino acids. V lost 3 bases and J lost 6; bases outside the gene matches: 8. Germline V gene sequence: CDR1 DFQATT, CDR2 SNEGSKA (reference sequence). CDR3 residues: CSASKDRGPDGYTF. CDR3 DNA sequence: TGCAGTGCTAGCAAGGACAGGGGCCCGGATGGCTACACCTTC.

This clonotype was observed a handful of times. The chain uses TRBV28 and TRBJ1-1; D is perhaps TRBD1 (6 bases). The ends were cut back, 6 bases at V and 5 bases at J, with 10 bases in the middle. This CDR3 is 12 amino acids long. Germline-derived CDR1 and CDR2 are MDHEN and SYDVKM. CDR3 in DNA: TGTGCCAGCAGCTACGGACAGACTGAAGCTTTCTTT. Its translation: CASSYGQTEAFF. Complete variable domain (other parts from reference TRBV28 and TRBJ1-1): DVKVTQSSRYLVKRTGEKVFLECVQDMDHENMFWYRQDPGLGLRLIYFSYDVKMKEKGDIPEGYSVSREKKERFSLILESASTNQTSMYLCASSYGQTEAFFGQGTRLTVV.

The rearrangement joins TRBV24-1 to TRBJ2-5; 8 nucleotides match TRBD1. Germline V gene sequence: CDR1 KGHDR, CDR2 SFDVKD. Unmatched junction bases numbered 7, after V lost 5 bases and J lost 0 bases. This CDR3 has 16 amino acids. In DNA form, the CDR3 reads TGTGCCACCAGTGCGGGAGACAGGGGACACCAAGAGACCCAGTACTTC. This gives the protein CATSAGDRGHQETQYF.

This clonotype was counted only a few times. The gene calls are TRBV24-1 and TRBJ2-1; 15 bases are a match to TRBD2. There are 12 residues in the CDR3. The V gene's germline CDR1 is KGHDR and CDR2 SFDVKD. J was trimmed by 10 bases and V by 12 bases; bases with no gene match: 3. Here the CDR3 DNA reads TGTGCCGTCGGGACTAGCGGGAGGGAGCAGTTCTTC. It yields the protein CAVGTSGREQFF.

This clonotype was counted a few times. The chain joins TRBV7-2 to TRBJ2-5; 11 bases map to TRBD1. J was trimmed by 1 base and V by 3 bases; bases with no gene match: 4. The CDR3 spans 16 residues. Germline values: CDR1 SGHTA, CDR2 FQGNSA. The chain's CDR3 is CASSFGTGGLQETQYF. CDR3 nucleotide sequence: TGTGCCAGCAGCTTCGGGACAGGGGGTCTCCAAGAGACCCAGTACTTC.

This chain uses TRBV7-9 with TRBJ2-4; TRBD2 aligns across 11 bases. The J segment lost 3 bases and the V segment lost 4 bases, leaving 11 bases of the junction unmatched. Germline V CDR1 and CDR2: SEHNR, FQNEAQ (reference sequence). The CDR3 covers 18 residues. The CDR3 is CASSSLAGEESGKNIQYF. CDR3 nucleotide sequence: TGTGCCAGCAGCTCACTAGCGGGAGAAGAATCGGGCAAAAACATTCAGTACTTC.

This clonotype was seen more than once but under ten times. V is TRBV7-9 and J is TRBJ2-1, with D perhaps assigned TRBD1 or TRBD2 (6 bases each). Germline CDR1 and CDR2: SEHNR and FQNEAQ (reference sequence). With 1 base removed from V and 3 bases from J, the gap between germline ends came to 13 bases. The CDR3 is 16 residues long. As DNA, the CDR3 is TGTGCCAGCAGCTTAGAGGGGGGTTTTGTCTACAATGAGCAGTTCTTC. Its translation: CASSLEGGFVYNEQFF.

J is TRBJ2-3 and V is TRBV10-3, with 10 bases aligning to TRBD2. The CDR3 runs 15 residues. Germline CDR1 is ENHRY and CDR2 is SYGVKD. V shed 3 bases and J 12 bases; nucleotides not matched to a gene: 12. The CDR3 DNA reads TGTGCCATCAGTGAACCAGCGGGGGGGCCGAAGTTTCAGTATTTT. Translating it yields CAISEPAGGPKFQYF.

This clonotype was seen a handful of times. The chain uses TRBV7-9 and TRBJ1-5; D may be TRBD1 (5 bases). With 7 bases removed from V and 9 bases from J, the gap between germline ends came to 13 bases. CDR3 length: 12 residues. The germline CDR1 and CDR2 sequences are SEHNR and FQNEAQ (reference sequence). The CDR3 loop is CASNQGPGPQHF. The CDR3 nucleotides are TGTGCCAGCAACCAGGGTCCAGGGCCCCAGCATTTT.

The CDR3 loop reads CASSPGRMSDGELFF. The CDR3 region has the DNA TGTGCCAGCAGCCCAGGCAGAATGTCCGACGGGGAGCTGTTTTTT. V and J are TRBV7-9 and TRBJ2-2; D not certain. V was clipped by 5 bases and J by 7 bases, with 17 bases between them. Germline lookup yields CDR1 SEHNR and CDR2 FQNEAQ (reference sequence). The CDR3 spans 15 residues. The full variable domain, its missing parts supplied by reference TRBV7-9 and TRBJ2-2, is DTGVSQNPRHKITKRGQNVTFRCDPISEHNRLYWYRQTLGQGPEFLTYFQNEAQLEKSRLLSDRFSAERPKGSFSTLEIQRTEQGDSAMYLCASSPGRMSDGELFFGEGSRLTVL.

This clonotype was found a few times. The chain recombines TRBV20-1 with TRBJ1-1; 7 nucleotides match TRBD1. The CDR3 extends over 13 amino acids. J was trimmed by 4 bases and V by 2 bases; bases with no gene match: 4. Germline-derived CDR1 and CDR2 are DFQATT and SNEGSKA (reference sequence). CDR3 loop: CSARNRGGTEAFF. The DNA for the CDR3 is TGCAGTGCTAGAAACAGGGGCGGCACTGAAGCTTTCTTT.

The J gene is TRBJ2-5, the V gene TRBV7-6; the D gene could be TRBD1 or TRBD2 (7 bases each). CDR1 is SGHVS, CDR2 FNYEAQ, per germline. V was clipped by 5 bases and J by 2 bases, with 15 bases between them. The CDR3 is 15 residues long. CDR3 bases: TGTGCCAGCAGCGCGGGGGACAGCTTGCAAGAGACCCAGTACTTC. This encodes CASSAGDSLQETQYF.